These 11 T cell receptor beta chains came from one sample sequenced in a study of blood T cell repertoires in COVID-19. The assay was immunoSEQ multiplex PCR, and TCRdb's table has in-frame clones only and misses some. The sample records about 170,000 clones, roughly 88% being singletons. The sequenced sample was peripheral blood. These receptors all stem from a woman aged 55-75 years with acute or convalescent COVID-19.

This sequence joins TRBV6-1 and TRBJ2-6; 8 bases are shared with TRBD1. The CDR3 is made up of 18 amino acids. V lost 2 bases, J lost 3 bases, and 9 bases stayed unmatched. Germline V gene data show CDR1 as MNHNS and CDR2 as SASEGT. The CDR3 loop reads CASSEKLQGAVGANVLTF. The CDR3 DNA is TGTGCCAGCAGTGAAAAATTGCAGGGGGCAGTTGGGGCCAACGTCCTGACTTTC.

This rearrangement joins TRBV10-2 to TRBJ1-2; the match to TRBD1 covers 7 bases. The CDR3 runs 13 residues. With 7 bases clipped from V and 3 bases from J, the junction kept 5 bases outside the gene matches. The germline V gene has CDR1 WSHSY and CDR2 SAAADI. CDR3 residues: CASTRDRDYGYTF. The CDR3 DNA sequence: TGCGCCAGCACCAGAGACAGGGACTATGGCTACACCTTC.

This clone was observed a handful of times. The V and J genes are TRBV6-6 and TRBJ1-6; 9 bases match TRBD1. The CDR3 extends over 15 amino acids. Trimming cost V 6 bases and J 9 bases; bases outside gene matches: 9. Germline CDR1 MNHNY, CDR2 SVGAGI (reference sequence). CDR3 loop: CASSRGQGMISPLHF. The CDR3 nucleotides read TGTGCCAGCAGCCGAGGACAGGGGATGATTTCACCCCTCCACTTT.

J is TRBJ1-4 and V is TRBV27; TRBD1 agrees at 7 bases. Germline assignment: CDR1 MNHEY and CDR2 SMNVEV (reference sequence). The CDR3 has 14 amino acids. The V segment lost 5 bases and the J segment 7 bases; nucleotides outside the gene matches: 7. This CDR3 reads CASSQTGAGEKLFF. For the CDR3, the DNA is TGTGCCAGCAGTCAAACAGGGGCCGGTGAAAAACTGTTTTTT.

V is TRBV27 and J is TRBJ2-4; D is possibly TRBD2 (5 bases). The length of the CDR3 is 13 residues. With 4 bases removed from V and 3 bases from J, the gap between germline ends came to 7 bases. Per the germline V gene, CDR1 is MNHEY and CDR2 is SMNVEV (reference sequence). The CDR3 DNA sequence: TGTGCCAGCAGTTGGGGAGTCAAAAACATTCAGTACTTC. It specifies CASSWGVKNIQYF.

The chain couples TRBV2 to TRBJ2-2, with a tentative D call TRBD2 (6 bases). V was shortened by 10 bases and J by 5 bases, with 14 bases between the two germline ends. This CDR3 spans 13 amino acids. CDR1 is SNHLY, CDR2 FYNNEI, per germline. The CDR3 region has the DNA TGTGCCACCGGGACTGGTTTGACCGGGGAGCTGTTTTTT. Its protein product is CATGTGLTGELFF. The whole variable domain, remainder taken from reference TRBV2 and TRBJ2-2, is EPEVTQTPSHQVTQMGQEVILRCVPISNHLYFYWYRQILGQKVEFLVSFYNNEISEKSEIFDDQFSVERPDGSNFTLKIRSTKLEDSAMYFCATGTGLTGELFFGEGSRLTVL.

The gene calls are TRBV5-4 and TRBJ2-7; 7 positions agree with TRBD1. V was pared by 4 bases and J by 2 bases, with 6 bases of the junction left unmatched. Germline V gives CDR1 SGHNT, CDR2 YYREEE (reference sequence). CDR3 length: 14 residues. CDR3 sequence (DNA): TGTGCCAGCAGCAGGGACAGAATCCCCTACGAGCAGTACTTC. It yields the protein CASSRDRIPYEQYF.

The chain carries TRBV6-5 and TRBJ1-4; D unresolved. Germline assignment: CDR1 MNHEY and CDR2 SVGAGI. The CDR3 runs to 13 residues. Deletions cut 7 bases from V and 7 bases from J, with 13 bases between. The DNA for the CDR3 is TGTGCCAGCACCCCTCGGGCGGGTGAAAAACTGTTTTTT. Translating it yields CASTPRAGEKLFF.

J is TRBJ1-1 and V is TRBV6-2 or TRBV6-3; no firm D call. This CDR3 has 13 amino acids. The ends were cut back, 2 bases at V and 5 bases at J, with 9 bases in the middle. Germline-derived CDR1 and CDR2 are MNHEY and SVGEGT. In nucleotides, the CDR3 is TGTGCCAGCAGTTACGTTCGAGGGACTGAAGCTTTCTTT. This encodes CASSYVRGTEAFF.

The chain is built from TRBV5-4 and TRBJ1-2; D is uncertain. V was cut by 2 bases and J by 6 bases, with 14 bases left in between. CDR3 length: 14 residues. Germline V gene sequence: CDR1 SGHNT, CDR2 YYREEE (reference sequence). This CDR3 is CASSFYQLMDGYTF. The DNA for the CDR3 is TGTGCCAGCAGCTTTTACCAACTGATGGATGGCTACACCTTC.

This chain connects TRBV4-3 to TRBJ1-6; a weak D match, TRBD1 (5 bases). This CDR3 is 16 amino acids long. Germline V lookup: CDR1 LGHNA, CDR2 YSLEER. Trimming removed 1 base from V and 0 bases from J, with 7 bases in between. CDR3 coding DNA: TGCGCCAGCAGCCAAGGACAGAGCTCCTATAATTCACCCCTCCACTTT. Protein product: CASSQGQSSYNSPLHF.